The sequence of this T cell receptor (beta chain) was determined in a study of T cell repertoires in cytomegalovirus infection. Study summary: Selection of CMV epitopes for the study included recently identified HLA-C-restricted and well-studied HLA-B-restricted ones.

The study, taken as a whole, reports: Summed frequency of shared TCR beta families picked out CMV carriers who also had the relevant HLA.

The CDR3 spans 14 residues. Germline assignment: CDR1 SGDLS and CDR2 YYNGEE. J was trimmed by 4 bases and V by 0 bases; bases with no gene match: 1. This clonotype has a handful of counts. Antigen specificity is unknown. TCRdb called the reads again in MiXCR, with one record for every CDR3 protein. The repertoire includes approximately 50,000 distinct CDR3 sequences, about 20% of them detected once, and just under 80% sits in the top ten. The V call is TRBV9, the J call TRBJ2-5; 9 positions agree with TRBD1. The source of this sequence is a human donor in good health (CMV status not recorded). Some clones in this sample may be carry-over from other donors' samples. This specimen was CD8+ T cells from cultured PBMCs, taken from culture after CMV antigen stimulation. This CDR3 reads CASSVAGQGETQYF. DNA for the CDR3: TGTGCCAGCAGCGTAGCGGGACAGGGAGAGACCCAGTACTTC.